This TCR beta chain was identified during a study of technical replicates of blood from several donors. Germline loops: CDR1 KGHSH, CDR2 LQKENI. This CDR3 comprises 20 residues. The V end lost 4 bases, the J end lost 5 bases, and 29 bases lay between the germline ends. Assay: immunoSEQ multiplex PCR; the TCRdb copy retains only in-frame clones and omits some. The sample includes more than 90,000 clones, nearly 97% of them seen just once. This sequence joins TRBV18 and TRBJ2-2, with D unresolved. The sequence came from a human donor in good health. Sample: T cells isolated from PBMCs. CDR3 coding DNA: TGTGCCAGCTCACTTACCTTACCGATCGTAGAAACTGGTGAGACCGGGGAGCTGTTTTTT. The encoded protein is CASSLTLPIVETGETGELFF.